What follows are 16 T cell receptor beta chains derived from one specimen sequenced in a study of beta chain features in type 1 diabetes. Study-level findings and limits: Among patients with Type 1 diabetes, TCRB CDR3s were moderately but significantly shorter in every one of the four CD4+ subsets.

Which antigens these TCRs recognize remains unknown. Expressed TCRB transcripts were sequenced because the entire RNA isolate underwent reverse transcription. The table came from immunoSEQ multiplex PCR; TCRdb's copy has only in-frame clones and leaves some out. The data hold hundreds of thousands of clones, with approximately 16% observed a single time. The sample was naive CD4+ T cells from blood. The receptor source for this set is a man between 18 and 35 years old with type 1 diabetes.

This clone was counted only a few times. The chain employs TRBV5-1 and TRBJ2-5; D is possibly TRBD2 (5 bases). The CDR3 totals 14 residues. Germline V gene lookup returns CDR1 SGHRS and CDR2 YFSETQ. V shed 0 bases and J shed 8 bases, with 14 bases lying between them. CDR3 nucleotide sequence: TGCGCCAGCAGCTTGGGGGCCAACGGGGAAACCCAGTACTTC. It specifies CASSLGANGETQYF. Complete variable domain (other parts from reference TRBV5-1 and TRBJ2-5): KAGVTQTPRYLIKTRGQQVTLSCSPISGHRSVSWYQQTPGQGLQFLFEYFSETQRNKGNFPGRFSGRQFSNSRSEMNVSTLELGDSALYLCASSLGANGETQYFGPGTRLLVL.

This clone was picked up a small number of times. V usage is TRBV2 and J usage is TRBJ2-7; D possibly corresponds to TRBD2 (6 bases). There are 12 residues in the CDR3. CDR1 is SNHLY and CDR2 is FYNNEI in the germline V gene. V lost 6 bases to trimming and J lost 4 bases, with 10 bases between them. The CDR3 region is CASSGRRYEQYF. In DNA form, the CDR3 reads TGTGCCAGCAGCGGGAGAAGATACGAGCAGTACTTC. Combining the CDR3 with reference TRBV2 and TRBJ2-7 gives the whole variable domain EPEVTQTPSHQVTQMGQEVILRCVPISNHLYFYWYRQILGQKVEFLVSFYNNEISEKSEIFDDQFSVERPDGSNFTLKIRSTKLEDSAMYFCASSGRRYEQYFGPGTRLTVT.

This sequence joins TRBV4-1 and TRBJ2-3; 11 bases agree with TRBD2. Germline V gives CDR1 MGHRA, CDR2 YSYEKL. The trim removed 3 bases at V and 5 bases at J, leaving 7 bases unmatched. The length of the CDR3 is 16 residues. The CDR3 coding sequence is TGCGCCAGCAGCCAGGATAGCGGGGGGGCGAGAGATACGCAGTATTTT. As protein: CASSQDSGGARDTQYF.

This clone was observed a few times. The V call is TRBV5-1, the J call TRBJ1-3, with D maybe TRBD1 (6 bases). V lost 1 base and J lost 0, with 14 bases in between. The CDR3 covers 17 residues. Germline CDR1 and CDR2: SGHRS and YFSETQ. The CDR3 DNA is TGCGCCAGCAGCTTGACTCGGGGGGCACACTCTGGAAACACCATATATTTT. It specifies CASSLTRGAHSGNTIYF.

This clone was seen more than once but under ten times. The V gene is TRBV7-6, the J gene TRBJ2-5, with TRBD2 matching over 10 bases. There are 18 residues in the CDR3. Trimming removed 5 bases from V and 0 bases from J; junction bases left unmatched: 12. Germline V gene data show CDR1 as SGHVS and CDR2 as FNYEAQ. The CDR3 region is CASSPLPPSGGYQETQYF. Here the CDR3 DNA reads TGTGCCAGCAGCCCCCTTCCCCCTAGCGGGGGTTACCAAGAGACCCAGTACTTC. Full variable domain (remainder filled in from reference TRBV7-6 and TRBJ2-5): GAGVSQSPRYKVTKRGQDVALRCDPISGHVSLYWYRQALGQGPEFLTYFNYEAQQDKSGLPNDRFSAERPEGSISTLTIQRTEQRDSAMYRCASSPLPPSGGYQETQYFGPGTRLLVL.

The rearrangement uses TRBV10-3 and TRBJ2-7, with 8 bases matching TRBD1. Germline loops: CDR1 ENHRY, CDR2 SYGVKD. The CDR3 runs to 17 residues. V was pared by 5 bases and J by 3 bases, with 15 bases of the junction left unmatched. The CDR3 DNA follows: TGTGCCATCAGTAATTCGGGGGACAGGCCAGGGGACTACGAGCAGTACTTC. Translating it yields CAISNSGDRPGDYEQYF.

This clone occurred a few times. The CDR3 DNA is TGCAGCGTCCTCACAGGGACGGCAGAGACCCAGTACTTC. Its protein is CSVLTGTAETQYF. The V gene is TRBV29-1, the J gene TRBJ2-5; a weak D match, TRBD1 (6 bases). CDR3 length: 13 residues. The ends were cut back, 6 bases at V and 4 bases at J, with 15 bases in the middle. From germline, CDR1 is SQVTM and CDR2 ANQGSEA.

The chain recombines TRBV6-6 with TRBJ2-1, with 8 bases lining up with TRBD2. The length of the CDR3 is 15 residues. V lost 2 bases to trimming and J lost 2 bases; unmatched junction nucleotides: 2. CDR1 and CDR2 from the germline V gene are MNHNY and SVGAGI (reference sequence). CDR3 residues: CASSYAGGTYNEQFF. The CDR3 DNA reads TGTGCCAGCAGTTACGCGGGGGGCACCTACAATGAGCAGTTCTTC.

The table lists this clone with a few counts. The chain couples TRBV6-5 to TRBJ2-1; D is perhaps TRBD1 (5 bases). The V and J ends lost 2 bases and 3 bases respectively, with 11 bases between them. This CDR3 is built from 15 residues. Germline-derived CDR1 and CDR2 are MNHEY and SVGAGI. CDR3 DNA sequence: TGTGCCAGCAGTTACAGGGGATCCGACTACAATGAGCAGTTCTTC. Protein sequence: CASSYRGSDYNEQFF.

This clone was observed a handful of times. This rearrangement joins TRBV28 to TRBJ1-1; 7 bases agree with TRBD1. CDR3 length: 12 residues. In germline, CDR1 is MDHEN, CDR2 SYDVKM. V dropped 1 base and J dropped 9; count of bases not matched to a gene: 2. The CDR3 here is CASSLSGQKAFF. The CDR3 nucleotides read TGTGCCAGCAGTTTATCGGGACAGAAAGCTTTCTTT.

V is TRBV7-8 and J is TRBJ2-5, with TRBD2 matching 13 bases. Germline trimming cut 6 bases from V and 5 bases from J; bases unmatched to any gene: 6. The CDR3 consists of 15 residues. Per the germline V gene, CDR1 is SGHVS and CDR2 is FQNEAQ. The CDR3 DNA reads as TGTGCCAGCAGTACTAGCGGGAGGGCCTGGGAGACCCAGTACTTC. It yields the protein CASSTSGRAWETQYF.

This clone appeared a few times. This rearrangement joins TRBV10-3 to TRBJ2-7; 8 bases map to TRBD1. Germline CDR1 is ENHRY and CDR2 is SYGVKD. There are 16 residues in the CDR3. With 5 bases clipped from V and 7 bases from J, the junction kept 16 bases outside the gene matches. The DNA for the CDR3 is TGTGCCATCAGTAAACCCTCAAGGACAGGGCCGGGGGAGCAGTACTTC. It translates to CAISKPSRTGPGEQYF.

The chain couples TRBV5-1 to TRBJ2-5, with 8 positions matching TRBD2. The CDR3 runs to 14 residues. CDR1 is SGHRS, CDR2 YFSETQ, per germline. J was trimmed by 2 bases and V by 2 bases; bases with no gene match: 2. Here the CDR3 reads CASSFGRVQETQYF. The CDR3 DNA sequence: TGCGCCAGCAGCTTCGGGAGGGTTCAAGAGACCCAGTACTTC.

The chain carries TRBV2 and TRBJ1-6; D gene unclear. CDR1 is SNHLY, CDR2 FYNNEI, per germline. The CDR3 spans 15 residues. Trimming cost V 2 bases and J 8 bases, with 13 bases left between them. DNA of the CDR3: TGTGCCAGCAGTGAACGGATCCTCGGGTATTCACCCCTCCACTTT. Translated: CASSERILGYSPLHF.

This sequence joins TRBV7-9 and TRBJ1-2, with a weak D call TRBD1 (5 bases). V was pared by 1 base and J by 5 bases, with 8 bases between. The CDR3 has 13 amino acids. The germline V gene encodes CDR1 SEHNR and CDR2 FQNEAQ (reference sequence). Here the CDR3 reads CASSLVGVYGYTF. DNA of the CDR3: TGTGCCAGCAGCTTAGTAGGGGTTTATGGCTACACCTTC.

A few counts support this clone. This chain links TRBV7-2 with TRBJ2-1; D not resolved. The CDR3 is 12 residues long. Per germline, CDR1 SGHTA and CDR2 FQGNSA. The ends were cut back, 5 bases at V and 5 bases at J, with 7 bases in the middle. CDR3 nucleotide sequence: TGTGCCAGCAGCCGAGGTCACAATGAGCAGTTCTTC. Its translation: CASSRGHNEQFF.